This TCR beta chain was recovered during a study of long-term antiretroviral therapy in people with HIV (dated by TCRdb to 2022 to 2024). Regarding the complete study: The earliest samples were collected about a decade before the 2015 WHO recommendation for immediate ART, when ART was typically delayed until CD4 counts fell. A total of over 150 cryopreserved PBMC samples came from around 30 adults with confirmed HIV infection and were collected serially over a mean of around 6 years (range 1-12). Among the 25 to 30 participants with HIV, eleven to twelve were female. No cross-contamination during QIAcube processing was shown when test extractions of a monoclonal T-cell line were performed alongside approximately 32 polyclonal samples. This retrospective serial study examined whether starting ART and sustained HIV suppression were associated with changes in the composition and diversity of the TRB repertoire in peripheral blood. What the authors observed across the whole study: Limited PBMC availability meant only the TCR beta chain was sequenced, without alpha chain pairing. Because cell numbers in pre-ART samples were limited, unsorted PBMC were profiled instead of sorted CD4+ and CD8+ T cells. No data were available on ART adherence, viral resistance or therapy changes, limiting inferences about post-ART repertoire changes. Compared with controls, HIV repertoires had narrower CDR3 length ranges, and the network structure pointed to an antigen-experienced repertoire that shifted only slightly toward naive after ART. ART initiation was associated with a significant increase in TRB diversity, but diversity stayed significantly below transplant donor controls even after long-term ART. Samples dated from the mid-2000s to the late 2010s, and the ART regimens used may be less effective than current ones. The repertoire was dominated across all time points by expanded TRB clones identified before ART initiation, although this dominance was seen to fluctuate and to decrease in many PLHIV after ART.

The immunoSEQ hsTCRB v3.0 assay was used at survey level resolution to sequence the TRB variable region. The targeted TRB sequencing depth was about 40,000-50,000 T-cell genomes per sample. TRB libraries were pooled and sequenced on an Illumina MiSeq using a v3 150-cycle kit. On the authors' methods: Repertoire analysis was performed in R inside a reproducible Nextflow workflow that covered QC, data transformation and analysis. LymphoSeq2, an R package for exploring AIRR-Seq data, was used to implement the custom analyses. A handful of samples that produced fewer than 5000 total TRB sequences were removed, so under 200 HIV repertoires were analyzed. Among the 180 to 200 HIV repertoires that were kept, around 59 were collected before ART initiation and roughly 130 were collected after ART initiation. Repertoires were downsampled to 5000 TRB nucleotide sequences, and summary statistics were averaged over 100 downsampling iterations. Only TRB sequences with CDR3 regions of at least seven amino acids were retained for analysis. Diversity was assessed using a clonality score derived from Shannon entropy and using the Gini coefficient. In the repertoire networks, any two of the top 5000 CDR3 amino acid sequences were linked whenever the two sequences differed by an edit distance of one. Antigen specificity groups and MHC restriction were predicted for TRB CDR3 amino acid sequences with GLIPH2. Known CMV, EBV, HIV or tissue antigen associations were flagged by matching CDR3 amino acid sequences against VDJdb and McPAS-TCR. Pre-ART, post-ART and control groups were compared with Wilcoxon signed-rank tests and Holm-Bonferroni correction. TCRdb provides this immuneACCESS table in a form limited to in-frame rearrangements. Some clones are lacking; in checked studies, under half of them reflect an unresolved V gene, and why the rest are absent is not known. V and J calls and clone size follow that table, whereas D and trimming were derived from the DNA. This sample holds around 30,000 clones; around 93% were observed only once. The ten largest make up about 3% of the sample.

Participants were included only if at least one PBMC sample before ART initiation and at least two post-ART samples were available. Treatment was received in the United States of America by all participants with HIV. Cryopreserved samples of roughly 0.95-10 million PBMC were thawed and washed before DNA extraction. At the time of the earliest PBMC sample for each participant with HIV, ages ranged from about 20 to 54 years. PBMC samples from each participant spanned 1-4 timepoints before ART initiation and 2-8 timepoints after ART initiation, with a median of 7 samples. For every participant, serial HIV viral load, CD4+ T-cell count, ART history and demographic data were obtained. Using a Qiagen kit on a QIAcube, genomic DNA was extracted from unsorted PBMC, with samples processed in batches of 12. A remark on this clone: What antigen it recognizes has not been identified. Qualities for individual bases were not recorded, and no much larger clone is one base off.

Trimming removed 6 bases from V and 3 bases from J; the gene matches leave 6 bases unexplained. Taken from the germline V gene, the CDR1 and CDR2 loops are KGHSH and LQKENI. The CDR3, cysteine through phenylalanine, is 14 amino acids long. Only the CDR3 DNA stays, 42 bases, in frame from base 1. This TCR came from a man aged 50-60 years with HIV. Here the sequenced sample was unsorted PBMCs, taken 7.4 years after starting antiretroviral therapy. The rearranged segments are TRBV18 and TRBJ2-3; a stretch of 7 junction bases matches TRBD1. In nucleotide form, the sequence is TGTGCCAGCTCTAGTGGACAGGCAACAGATACGCAGTATTTT. Translation gives CASSSGQATDTQYF.